The subject of this entry is one T cell receptor beta chain. The templates were synthetic TCR analogs, and they were spiked into each PCR. Method: immunoSEQ multiplex PCR; TCRdb's copy keeps in-frame clones and lacks some. Of fewer than 25,000 clones listed, over 80% are singletons. This sample was taken from a study of PD-L1 blockade in urothelial cancer. Across the study: Patients' prior chemotherapy regimens numbered 0 to 3. Peripheral blood specimens exhibited a median yield of roughly 140,000 T cells.

This CDR3 spans 15 amino acids. CDR1 is SGHRS, CDR2 YFSETQ, per germline. The junction had 6 bases not matched to a gene; V was cut back by 1 base and J by 4 bases. As for time point: peripheral blood 6 weeks after treatment start. Urothelial carcinoma, locally advanced or metastatic, affected the patients. Material: PBMCs, obtained around atezolizumab (anti-PD-L1) treatment. The source is a man over 45 with urothelial cancer. V usage is TRBV5-1 and J usage is TRBJ2-3, with 7 bases aligning to TRBD2. This CDR3 reads CASSLSGGSPDTQYF. The CDR3 DNA follows: TGCGCCAGCAGCTTGAGTGGCGGGAGTCCAGATACGCAGTATTTT.